A selection of T cell receptor beta chains follows, all from one sample in a study of blood T cells in healthy people across ages. MiXCR, run by TCRdb on the 5' RACE reads, gives a single entry per CDR3 protein. The sample includes about 1,500,000 distinct CDR3 sequences, 42% of them seen just once. The specimen sequenced was blood. These receptors came from a woman under 30 in good health. CDR3s include the opening cysteine and the closing phenylalanine or tryptophan. A D gene is named only where the DNA matches it firmly. Not every row has a clone size; where given, it reads once, few, many or a size class.

TRBJ2-1	-	TRBD2	TRBV11-2	TGTGCCAGCAGCTTAGAGGTGTGGGGACTAAAAAATGAGCAGTTCTTC	CASSLEVWGLKNEQFF
TRBJ2-1	-	TRBD2	TRBV9	TGTGCCAGCAGTATGCCAACGGGACTAGCGATAGCCAACAATGAGCAGTTCTTC	CASSMPTGLAIANNEQFF
TRBJ2-5	-	TRBD2	TRBV2	TGTGCCAGCAGGGAGCCGGGACTAGCGGGTAACCAAGAGACCCAGTACTTC	CASREPGLAGNQETQYF
TRBJ1-1	-	-	TRBV12-5	TGTGCTAGTGGTTTCGTTGTATCGCGGCAGGGGTTGGACACTGAAGCTTTCTTT	CASGFVVSRQGLDTEAFF
TRBJ2-5	few	TRBD2	TRBV20-1	TGCAGTGCTAGAGTTGGTAGCGGGGTCCAAGAGACCCAGTACTTC	CSARVGSGVQETQYF
TRBJ2-1	few	TRBD2	TRBV4-1	TGCGCCAGCAGCCAAGGGGCCGGGGGGGTTTTGGGTGAGCAGTTCTTC	CASSQGAGGVLGEQFF
TRBJ2-3	-	-	TRBV27	TGTGCCAGCAGCTCATTACAGGGAATCGGGGATACGCAGTATTTT	CASSSLQGIGDTQYF
TRBJ1-1	once	-	TRBV7-9	TGTGCCAGCAGCATGGGGCAGGGCGGGAACACTGAAGCTTTCTTT	CASSMGQGGNTEAFF
TRBJ2-7	-	-	TRBV7-2	TGTGCCAGCAGCTTATTGGCAGGGACCTCCTACGAGCAGTACTTC	CASSLLAGTSYEQYF
TRBJ1-5	-	TRBD1	TRBV6-1	TGTGCCAGCAGGTCACCGGGACAGGGTTATCAGCCCCAGCATTTT	CASRSPGQGYQPQHF
TRBJ1-1	-	-	TRBV5-5	TGTGCCAGCAGCTTGGAGGGTGGGGGATCGAACACTGAAGCTTTCTTT	CASSLEGGGSNTEAFF
TRBJ2-1	-	TRBD1	TRBV12-3/TRBV12-4	TGTGCCAGCCTTAACAGGGGGACAGGGGAGTACAATGAGCAGTTCTTC	CASLNRGTGEYNEQFF
TRBJ2-7	few	TRBD1	TRBV27	TGTGCCAGCAGTCCGACGACAGGGTCGGTACACGAGCAGTACTTC	CASSPTTGSVHEQYF
TRBJ2-1	few	TRBD1	TRBV2	TGTGCCAGCAGGGGGACAGACTACAATGAGCAGTTCTTC	CASRGTDYNEQFF
TRBJ2-1	few	TRBD2	TRBV5-1	TGCGCCAGCAGCTTTCTAGCAAAAACCGTTCGTGGGAGGGCCTCCTACGATGAGCAGTTCTTC	CASSFLAKTVRGRASYDEQFF
TRBJ2-3	few	-	TRBV9	TGTGCCAGCAGCGTAGGTAGTCCTGCCGATACGCAGTATTTT	CASSVGSPADTQYF
TRBJ2-7	-	-	TRBV2	TGTGCCAGCAAACAAACACTAATCTCCTACGAGCAGTACTTC	CASKQTLISYEQYF
TRBJ2-7	many	-	TRBV20-1	TGCAGTGCTAGAGATTCTTCGGACCTCTACGAGCAGTACTTC	CSARDSSDLYEQYF
TRBJ1-1	few	-	TRBV19	TGTGCCAGCAGGGGTGCAGGGTCGAACACTGAAGCTTTCTTT	CASRGAGSNTEAFF
TRBJ2-1	few	TRBD1	TRBV29-1	TGCAGCGGGCTCACAGGGGCCTACAATGAGCAGTTCTTC	CSGLTGAYNEQFF
TRBJ2-7	once	TRBD2	TRBV2	TGTGCCAGCAGAGGGACTAGCGGGGTCTCCTACGAGCAGTACTTC	CASRGTSGVSYEQYF
TRBJ2-1	-	-	TRBV7-2	TGTGCCAGCAGCTTTTCCGCCTCCTACAATGAGCAGTTCTTC	CASSFSASYNEQFF
TRBJ2-3	few	TRBD2	TRBV20-1	TGCGTACTATTAGCGGGAGTGGCAGATACGCAGTATTTT	CVLLAGVADTQYF
TRBJ2-7	many	TRBD2	TRBV29-1	TGCAGCGTCTCCCGGACTAGCGGGGGGGATGACGAGCAGTACTTC	CSVSRTSGGDDEQYF
TRBJ1-4	few	-	TRBV21-1	TGTGCCAGCAGTCGGGGGCGCGAAAATGAAAAACTGTTTTTT	CASSRGRENEKLFF
TRBJ2-6	-	-	TRBV11-2	TGTGCCAGCAGCTTATGGTCTAGCTCTGGGGCCAACGTCCTGACTTTC	CASSLWSSSGANVLTF
TRBJ1-4	-	-	TRBV18	TGTGCCAGCTCACCACCTTACGGAGCGAGGGTTAATGAAAAACTGTTTTTT	CASSPPYGARVNEKLFF
TRBJ2-7	-	-	TRBV5-6	TGTGCCAGCAGTTGGGGGGCGGGAGAGCAGTACTTC	CASSWGAGEQYF
TRBJ2-3	-	-	TRBV28	TGTGCCAGCAGCCCCCCGTTGGGGTCAGTGGGCACAGATACGCAGTATTTT	CASSPPLGSVGTDTQYF
TRBJ2-1	few	TRBD1	TRBV12-5	TGTGCTAGTGGTCCCGGGACAGGGAGCAATGAGCAGTTCTTC	CASGPGTGSNEQFF
TRBJ2-1	few	TRBD2	TRBV12-3/TRBV12-4	TGTGCCAGCAGCCAACACCTTCTAGCGGGGGGCATGAATGAGCAGTTCTTC	CASSQHLLAGGMNEQFF
TRBJ2-2	once	-	TRBV9	TGTGCCAGCAGCGTAGCGGCTATCGGGGAGCTGTTTTTT	CASSVAAIGELFF
TRBJ2-3	-	-	TRBV20-1	TGCAGTGCTAGAGAGGAGGGGATTAGCACAGATACGCAGTATTTT	CSAREEGISTDTQYF
TRBJ2-7	-	-	TRBV5-1	TGCGCCAGCAGCTTGCCCGAGGGGCGATTCCACGAGCAGTACTTC	CASSLPEGRFHEQYF
TRBJ2-5	-	-	TRBV12-3/TRBV12-4	TGTGCCAGCAGTTTATCGGGGGAGAGTGAGACCCAGTACTTC	CASSLSGESETQYF
TRBJ2-3	-	TRBD2	TRBV20-1	TGCAGTGCTAGAAATAACTCCTACAGCGGGGGGAGGGATACGCAGTATTTT	CSARNNSYSGGRDTQYF